Listed below are T cell receptor beta chains from one sample, sequenced in a study of memory CD4+ T cells and cytomegalovirus serostatus. The method was immunoSEQ multiplex PCR; TCRdb's version includes in-frame clones alone and lacks a portion of them. Seen here are about 40,000 clones, 70% to 80% observed once, and the top ten hold nearly 6.5%. The sequencing input was memory CD4+ T cells from blood. Every receptor here comes from an adult in good health and CMV-seronegative. Each CDR3 is given with its conserved first and last residue. A D gene is named only where the DNA matches it firmly. Clone size is stated in some rows and not others, as once, few, many or a class when expanded.

TRBV6-6,TRBJ2-2,NA,NA,TGTGCCAGCAGTTACTCATTCAGGGAGCTGTTTTTT,CASSYSFRELFF
TRBV19,TRBJ2-6,TRBD1,NA,TGTGCCAGCGCATTCCGGGACAGGGGCCTCTCTGGGGCCAACGTCCTGACTTTC,CASAFRDRGLSGANVLTF
TRBV29-1,TRBJ2-7,TRBD2,NA,TGCAGCGGAGGAACGGGACTAGGGGAAGAGCAGTACTTC,CSGGTGLGEEQYF
TRBV27,TRBJ1-4,TRBD1,NA,TGTGCCAGCAGTTTGGGACAGGGATACGAAAAACTGTTTTTT,CASSLGQGYEKLFF
TRBV11-2,TRBJ1-1,TRBD1,NA,TGTGCCAGCAGCCCAGGGACAGCCATTCAAGCTTTCTTT,CASSPGTAIQAFF
TRBV4-1,TRBJ1-3,NA,NA,TGCGCCAGCAGCCAAGAAGAAGGGTTTCCCGCTGGAAACACCATATATTTT,CASSQEEGFPAGNTIYF
TRBV11-2,TRBJ2-1,NA,few,TGTGCCAGCAGCTGGGGGGACTCCTCCTACAATGAGCAGTTCTTC,CASSWGDSSYNEQFF
TRBV7-2,TRBJ2-2,NA,NA,TGTGCCAGCAGCGTGACTAGTATAAACACCGGGGAGCTGTTTTTT,CASSVTSINTGELFF
TRBV27,TRBJ1-1,NA,few,TGTGCCAGCAGTTTATCGACGCGACAGGCGAACACTGAAGCTTTCTTT,CASSLSTRQANTEAFF
TRBV7-3,TRBJ2-7,NA,NA,TGTGCCAGCAGCCCAGTCCCCAGCGCTACCTACGAGCAGTACTTC,CASSPVPSATYEQYF
TRBV28,TRBJ1-5,NA,NA,TGTGCCAGCAGTTTCGCAGGGCAGAGCAATCAGCCCCAGCATTTT,CASSFAGQSNQPQHF
TRBV7-2,TRBJ1-1,NA,NA,TGTGCCAGCAGCTTGCAAGTGAACACTGAAGCTTTCTTT,CASSLQVNTEAFF
TRBV30,TRBJ2-5,NA,few,TGTGCCTGGAGTGTCCCAGGGCAAGAGACCCAGTACTTC,CAWSVPGQETQYF
TRBV9,TRBJ1-2,NA,NA,TGTGCCAGCAGCGTAGCCGGTTGGACGGTGGGAGGCTACACCTTC,CASSVAGWTVGGYTF
TRBV5-1,TRBJ2-6,NA,NA,TGCGCCAGCAGCTTCAGGTCGACGGCTGGGGCCAACGTCCTGACTTTC,CASSFRSTAGANVLTF
TRBV4-1,TRBJ1-5,NA,few,TGCGCCAGCAGCCTCACCGTTGTTCAGCCCCAGCATTTT,CASSLTVVQPQHF
TRBV14,TRBJ2-7,TRBD2,NA,TGTGCCAGCAGCCCACGGACTAGCGGGATCCGATACTTC,CASSPRTSGIRYF
TRBV7-6,TRBJ2-3,NA,few,TGTGCCAGCAGCTTAGGGACAGCGTTAGTGACGCAGTATTTT,CASSLGTALVTQYF
TRBV2,TRBJ2-1,NA,few,TGTGCCAGTAATTTCGCCGGGACGGGCTACAATGAGCAGTTCTTC,CASNFAGTGYNEQFF
TRBV15,TRBJ1-1,NA,NA,TGTGCCACCAAATTGGGGGGGACGGAGTTTGTCGCTGAAGCTTTCTTT,CATKLGGTEFVAEAFF
TRBV7-2,TRBJ2-1,NA,NA,TGTGCCAGCAGCTTCGTTACGGCGGGGAGCTCCTACAATGAGCAGTTCTTC,CASSFVTAGSSYNEQFF
TRBV5-1,TRBJ2-2,TRBD1,NA,TGCGCCAGCAGCCTCCGGGACAGGGTCGACACCGGGGAGCTGTTTTTT,CASSLRDRVDTGELFF
TRBV7-2,TRBJ2-3,NA,NA,TGTGCCAGCAGTTTCTCCGGGGCACCTAGCACAGATACGCAGTATTTT,CASSFSGAPSTDTQYF
TRBV4-1,TRBJ2-3,NA,NA,TGCGCCAGCAGCCAAGATCAGACTAGCACAGATACGCAGTATTTT,CASSQDQTSTDTQYF
TRBV15,TRBJ1-2,NA,NA,TGTGCCACCAGCTCGGGCCGCTATGGCTACACCTTC,CATSSGRYGYTF
TRBV6-1,TRBJ1-4,NA,NA,TGTGCCAGCACCCTCGAGTCAGGAAAACTGTTTTTT,CASTLESGKLFF
TRBV28,TRBJ1-2,NA,NA,TGTGCCAGCGGACTTCGCGGGGGCTTTGGCTACACCTTC,CASGLRGGFGYTF
TRBV11-2,TRBJ1-1,NA,NA,TGTGCCAGCAGCTGGGGACGAGGCACTGAAGCTTTCTTT,CASSWGRGTEAFF
TRBV5-6,TRBJ2-7,NA,NA,TGTGCCAGCAGCTTTCAGGGACTCGTGGCCCAGCAGTACTTC,CASSFQGLVAQQYF
TRBV7-2,TRBJ1-6,NA,few,TGTGCCAGCAGCTTAAAAGGGGATTCACCCCTCCACTTT,CASSLKGDSPLHF
TRBV4-2,TRBJ1-1,NA,few,TGTGCCAGCAGCTTAGCGGACGACACTGAAGCTTTCTTT,CASSLADDTEAFF
TRBV29-1,TRBJ1-4,NA,NA,TGCAGCGTTGCCGTGGGGGGGCGAAATGAAAAACTGTTTTTT,CSVAVGGRNEKLFF
TRBV30,TRBJ1-2,TRBD1,NA,TGTGCCTGGAGACGACAGGGGGTTCAGGGCTACACCTTC,CAWRRQGVQGYTF
TRBV7-2,TRBJ2-1,NA,once,TGTGCCAGCACGACTGGGGGGCCAAGCAATGAGCAGTTCTTC,CASTTGGPSNEQFF
TRBV7-2,TRBJ2-7,TRBD1,NA,TGTGCCAGCAGCTTAGCGCGGGACAGGCCAACCTACGAGCAGTACTTC,CASSLARDRPTYEQYF
TRBV7-8,TRBJ2-2,TRBD1,NA,TGTGCCAGCAGCTCCGCTAGGACAGGGAGTACCGGGGAGCTGTTTTTT,CASSSARTGSTGELFF
TRBV28,TRBJ2-7,TRBD1,NA,TGTGCCAGCAGTTTTGGGACAGACCTAACCTACGAGCAGTACTTC,CASSFGTDLTYEQYF
TRBV30,TRBJ2-1,NA,NA,TGTGCCTGGAGAACGGACAGCCCAAAGCAGTTCTTC,CAWRTDSPKQFF
TRBV28,TRBJ2-3,NA,once,TGTGCCAGCTGGGGACTGGATACGCAGTATTTT,CASWGLDTQYF
TRBV7-2,TRBJ2-3,NA,NA,TGTGCCAGCAGCTCAGCTGGCCGCACAGATACGCAGTATTTT,CASSSAGRTDTQYF
TRBV11-3,TRBJ2-1,NA,NA,TGTGCCAGCAGCCAGGGGTCCTCCTACAATGAGCAGTTCTTC,CASSQGSSYNEQFF
TRBV30,TRBJ1-5,TRBD1,NA,TGTGCCTGGAGGGGCCCTGGACAGGGGGGCAATCAGCCCCAGCATTTT,CAWRGPGQGGNQPQHF
TRBV10-1,TRBJ2-6,NA,NA,TGCGCCAGCATAACGTCTGGGGCCAACGTCCTGACTTTC,CASITSGANVLTF
TRBV6-6,TRBJ1-4,TRBD1,NA,TGTGCCAGCAGCCCAATACAGGGGGCGGGAGAAAAACTGTTTTTT,CASSPIQGAGEKLFF
TRBV7-2,TRBJ2-3,TRBD2,NA,TGTGCCAGCAGCGTCAGACTAGCTGGCACAGATACGCAGTATTTT,CASSVRLAGTDTQYF
TRBV4-1,TRBJ2-3,TRBD2,NA,TGCGCCAGCAGCCCCCGGACTAGCGAGGGAACAGATACGCAGTATTTT,CASSPRTSEGTDTQYF
TRBV7-9,TRBJ2-1,TRBD2,few,TGTGCCAGCAGCTCCTCTAGCGGGCCCCCTGGGGAGCAGTTCTTC,CASSSSSGPPGEQFF